Listed below are T cell receptor beta chains from one sample, sequenced in a study of cytomegalovirus exposure and HLA in healthy donors. Repertoires were generated with immunoSEQ multiplex PCR, while TCRdb's copy carries only in-frame clones and drops some. The sample lists some 120,000 clones, more than 70% seen once, with just over 1% in the top ten. The material sequenced was PBMCs. These receptors all stem from a human donor in good health. CDR3s include the opening cysteine and the closing phenylalanine or tryptophan.

TRBV27	TRBJ1-2	CASSPRDREGYTF
TRBV29-1	TRBJ1-1	CSVERDRGAEAFF
TRBV6-1	TRBJ2-1	CASSGRQGYNEQFF
TRBV5-6	TRBJ2-3	CASSGRLEIYTQYF
TRBV27	TRBJ2-1	CATKPGQRYNEQFF
TRBV6-5	TRBJ1-4	CASSYLGTGSEKLFF
TRBV5-4	TRBJ2-1	CASSPSGQSFYEQFF
TRBV7-6	TRBJ2-4	CASSPDPEDGNIQYF
TRBV9	TRBJ2-7	CASSAGQLTHSYEQYF
TRBV4-1	TRBJ2-7	CASSHYGTSTYEQYF
TRBV7-2	TRBJ2-5	CASSGGGTQYF
TRBV28	TRBJ2-7	CASSRIQGALSLIYEQYF
TRBV5-5	TRBJ1-1	CASGTGGFFLVTEAFF
TRBV6-5	TRBJ1-4	CASSYREDQAKLFF
TRBV28	TRBJ2-5	CASSKPGLVLRYQETQYF
TRBV6-6	TRBJ2-1	CASRKGQFEYNEQFF
TRBV11-2	TRBJ2-2	CASSLRGGGDVGELFF
TRBV2	TRBJ2-5	CASMRGGALQTQYF
TRBV5-1	TRBJ1-1	CASSFQGEDTEAFF
TRBV4-1	TRBJ2-7	CASSHGGLAGGYEQYF
TRBV11-3	TRBJ2-3	CASSESTSGGDTQYF
TRBV28	TRBJ2-1	CASNIGADYAEQFF
TRBV5-4	TRBJ1-2	CASSQGQEYGYTF
TRBV5-4	TRBJ2-1	CASSLGTGYRNEQFF
TRBV6-1	TRBJ2-5	CASSRQGRETQYF